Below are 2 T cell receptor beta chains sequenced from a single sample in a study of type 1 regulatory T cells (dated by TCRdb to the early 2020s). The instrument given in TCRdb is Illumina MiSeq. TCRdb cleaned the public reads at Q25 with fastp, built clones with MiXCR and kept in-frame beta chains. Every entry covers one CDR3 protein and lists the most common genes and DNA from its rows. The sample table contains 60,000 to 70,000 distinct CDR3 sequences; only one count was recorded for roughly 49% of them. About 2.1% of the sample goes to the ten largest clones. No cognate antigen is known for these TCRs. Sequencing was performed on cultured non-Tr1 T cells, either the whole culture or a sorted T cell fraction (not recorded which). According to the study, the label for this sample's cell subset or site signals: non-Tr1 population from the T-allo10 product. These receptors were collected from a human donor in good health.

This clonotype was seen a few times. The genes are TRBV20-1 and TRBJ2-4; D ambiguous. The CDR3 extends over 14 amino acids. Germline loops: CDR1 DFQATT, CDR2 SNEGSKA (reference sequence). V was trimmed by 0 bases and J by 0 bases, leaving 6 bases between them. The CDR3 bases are TGCAGTGCTAGAGAGAGGACAGCCAAAAACATTCAGTACTTC. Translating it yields CSARERTAKNIQYF.

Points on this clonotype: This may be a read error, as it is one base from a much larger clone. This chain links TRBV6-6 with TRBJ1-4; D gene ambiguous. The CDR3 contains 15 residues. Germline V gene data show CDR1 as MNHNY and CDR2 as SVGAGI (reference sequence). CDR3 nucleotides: TGTGCCACCAGTTACTCGAAAAAGGAAGGTGAAAAACTGTTTTTT. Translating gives CATSYSKKEGEKLFF.